Listed here is a single TCR beta chain. Its specificity is not known. Repertoires were generated with immunoSEQ multiplex PCR, while TCRdb's copy carries only in-frame clones and drops some. The table lists around 41,000 clones, 75% to 85% of them singletons. These data are taken from a study of PD-1 blockade in classical Hodgkin lymphoma. As for the study in general: Patients had nivolumab dosed at 3 mg/kg, delivered intravenously every 2 weeks.

Study-level results: CD4+ TCR diversity climbed significantly by C4D1, unlike CD8+ TCR diversity.

The CDR3 length is 14 residues. Trimming took 2 bases from V and 8 from J, leaving 13 bases between them. From germline, CDR1 is SGHAT and CDR2 FQNNGV. In every patient, relapse followed autologous stem cell transplantation, while exposure to brentuximab vedotin differed. The sequence came from a human donor with classical Hodgkin lymphoma. Sequencing was performed on peripheral blood mononuclear cells (PBMCs), taken at baseline. This chain links TRBV11-2 with TRBJ2-1; D tentatively fits TRBD1 or TRBD2 (5 bases each). The CDR3 is CASSLHGLGDEQFF. DNA for the CDR3: TGTGCCAGCAGCTTACATGGTTTGGGGGATGAGCAGTTCTTC. Combining the CDR3 with reference TRBV11-2 and TRBJ2-1 gives the whole variable domain EAGVAQSPRYKIIEKRQSVAFWCNPISGHATLYWYQQILGQGPKLLIQFQNNGVVDDSQLPKDRFSAERLKGVDSTLKIQPAKLEDSAVYLCASSLHGLGDEQFFGPGTRLTVL.